The following is a T cell receptor beta chain sequence with its context. These data are taken from a study of PD-1 blockade in classical Hodgkin lymphoma. Time point described: cycle 4 day 1 (C4D1), after less than 7 weeks of nivolumab. The patients all showed relapse after autologous stem cell transplantation, while their brentuximab vedotin exposure varied. The table came from immunoSEQ multiplex PCR; TCRdb's copy has only in-frame clones and leaves some out. The sample consists of under 9,000 clones, around four fifths of them appearing once. This CDR3 has 15 residues. Germline CDR1 LGHNA, CDR2 YSLEER. The V segment lost 1 base and the J segment 1 base; nucleotides outside the gene matches: 4.

The chain uses TRBV4-3 and TRBJ2-7; 7 bases are a match to TRBD1. This TCR was recovered from a human donor with classical Hodgkin lymphoma. The sequenced sample was peripheral blood mononuclear cells (PBMCs), obtained before the fourth cycle of nivolumab. CDR3 in amino acids: CASSQVAGGSYEQYF. As DNA, the CDR3 is TGCGCCAGCAGCCAAGTCGCAGGGGGTTCCTACGAGCAGTACTTC.